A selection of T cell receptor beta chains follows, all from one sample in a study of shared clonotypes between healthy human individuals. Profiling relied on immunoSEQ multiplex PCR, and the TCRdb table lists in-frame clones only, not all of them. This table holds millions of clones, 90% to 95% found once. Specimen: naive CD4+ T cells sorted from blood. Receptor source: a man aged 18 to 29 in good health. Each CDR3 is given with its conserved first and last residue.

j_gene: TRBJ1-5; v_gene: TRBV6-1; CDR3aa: CASSAIDGGRNQPQHF
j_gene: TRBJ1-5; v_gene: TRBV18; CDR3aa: CASSPGGTGYNQPQHF
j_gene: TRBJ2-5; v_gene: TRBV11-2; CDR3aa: CASSLASLRGRPNQETQYF
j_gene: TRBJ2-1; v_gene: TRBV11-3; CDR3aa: CASSLGAGGNSVNEQFF
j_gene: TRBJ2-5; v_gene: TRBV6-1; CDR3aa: CASSPSGGARETQYF
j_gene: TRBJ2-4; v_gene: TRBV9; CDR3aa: CASSVGDSGKNIQYF
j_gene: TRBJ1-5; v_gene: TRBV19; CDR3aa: CATQFDGQAYQPQHF
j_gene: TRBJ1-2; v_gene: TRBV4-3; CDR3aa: CASSQDPGSYGYTF
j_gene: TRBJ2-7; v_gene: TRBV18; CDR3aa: CASSPPRTGSTYEQYF
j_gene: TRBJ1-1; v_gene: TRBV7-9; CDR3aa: CASSLAPGNTEAFF
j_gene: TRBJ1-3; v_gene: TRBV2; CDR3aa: CASSGRGVGDTIYF
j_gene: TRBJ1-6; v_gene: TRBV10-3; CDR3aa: CAIRGVGNNSPLHF
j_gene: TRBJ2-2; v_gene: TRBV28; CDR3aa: CASSLQFGELFF
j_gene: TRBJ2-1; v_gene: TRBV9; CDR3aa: CASSVGGGYNEQFF
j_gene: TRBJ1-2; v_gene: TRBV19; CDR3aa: CASFDRTGIDGYTF
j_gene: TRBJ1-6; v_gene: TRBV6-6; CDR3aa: CASAVGGRGNSPLHF
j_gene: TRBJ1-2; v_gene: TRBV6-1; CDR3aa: CASSFTGTGYGYTF
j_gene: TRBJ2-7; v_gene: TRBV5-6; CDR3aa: CASSLGLAGSYEQYF
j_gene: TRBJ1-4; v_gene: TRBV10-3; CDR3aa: CAISESGGITNEKLFF
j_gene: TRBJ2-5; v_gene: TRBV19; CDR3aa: CASSIGNRGPQETQYF
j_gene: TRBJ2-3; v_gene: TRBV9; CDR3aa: CASSVAVAGADTQYF
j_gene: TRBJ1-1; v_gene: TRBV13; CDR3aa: CASSLGLVSGLEAFF